Each of the 30 T cell receptor beta chains below was sequenced from the same sample in a study of OX40 agonist ivuxolimab in advanced cancers. The receptor library was made with the immunoSEQ multiplex PCR assay. Imported from immuneACCESS, the table was reduced by TCRdb to in-frame sequences with V and J called. These copies leave out some clones; in studies compared against another copy, an unresolved V gene accounts for under half, and the cause of the remainder is not known. This sample comprises 90,000 or so clones, about 88% of them detected only once. The top ten clones comprise 0.3% to 0.4% of the sample. The starting material was CD4+ or CD8+ T cells sorted from blood, obtained in a trial of the OX40 agonist ivuxolimab. The receptors derive from an adult with an advanced solid tumor such as melanoma, head and neck, liver or kidney cancer.

The chain links TRBV11-2 to TRBJ1-2, with D unresolved. Germline CDR1 reads SGHAT; CDR2 reads FQNNGV. V lost 0 bases and J lost 8, with 7 bases in between. This CDR3 is 12 amino acids long. The CDR3 bases are TGTGCCAGCAGCTTAGATATCGGGGGCTACACCTTC. Its protein is CASSLDIGGYTF.

The chain combines TRBV27 with TRBJ2-5; 9 nucleotides align to TRBD1. CDR1 and CDR2 from the germline V gene are MNHEY and SMNVEV (reference sequence). This CDR3 is 15 amino acids long. The ends lost 3 bases at V and 2 bases at J; junction bases unmatched: 4. The DNA of the CDR3 is TGTGCCAGCAGTTTTAAGGGACAGGGACAAGAGACCCAGTACTTC. Translation: CASSFKGQGQETQYF.

The rearrangement uses TRBV18 and TRBJ1-4, with 7 bases identical to TRBD1. Germline CDR1 is KGHSH and CDR2 is LQKENI. This CDR3 comprises 16 residues. V lost 5 bases, J lost 5 bases, and 11 bases stayed unmatched. Here the CDR3 reads CASSTSRQGGNEKLFF. The CDR3 nucleotides are TGTGCCAGCTCAACCTCTCGACAGGGTGGAAATGAAAAACTGTTTTTT. Looking up the rest from reference TRBV18 and TRBJ1-4 gives the full variable domain: NAGVMQNPRHLVRRRGQEARLRCSPMKGHSHVYWYRQLPEEGLKFMVYLQKENIIDESGMPKERFSAEFPKEGPSILRIQQVVRGDSAAYFCASSTSRQGGNEKLFFGSGTQLSVL.

This clone was picked up one time. The gene calls are TRBV7-2 and TRBJ1-1, with D tentatively TRBD1 (5 bases). The V gene lost 5 bases and the J gene lost 6 bases, with 19 bases spanning the gap. CDR3 length: 15 residues. Germline CDR1 SGHTA, CDR2 FQGNSA. The CDR3 loop reads CASSPRTLIGPEAFF. CDR3 coding DNA: TGTGCCAGCAGCCCTCGGACACTCATCGGACCTGAAGCTTTCTTT.

V gene TRBV5-1 combines with J gene TRBJ2-4, with a possible D match to TRBD1 (5 bases). CDR3 length equals 15 residues. The germline V and J ends were trimmed by 0 bases and 0 bases, with 7 bases remaining between them. Germline values: CDR1 SGHRS, CDR2 YFSETQ. CDR3 residues: CASSLEGVAKNIQYF. The CDR3 DNA sequence: TGCGCCAGCAGCTTGGAAGGGGTAGCCAAAAACATTCAGTACTTC.

This chain joins TRBV30 and TRBJ2-1, with 7 nucleotides matching TRBD1. The CDR3 sequence is 13 residues long. Trimming removed 4 bases from V and 3 bases from J; junction bases left unmatched: 3. Germline values: CDR1 GTSNPN, CDR2 SVGIG (reference sequence). CDR3 bases: TGTGCCTGGATTGGACAGGTCTACAATGAGCAGTTCTTC. It codes for CAWIGQVYNEQFF.

This clone appeared a single time. The V and J genes are TRBV11-1 and TRBJ2-3, with a tentative D call TRBD2 (5 bases). Germline V gene data show CDR1 as SGHAT and CDR2 as FQDESV (reference sequence). Trimming took off 0 bases at V and 1 base at J, with 8 bases between the two ends. The CDR3 contains 15 residues. The DNA for the CDR3 is TGTGCCAGCAGCTTAGCGGGAGCCCGCACAGATACGCAGTATTTT. It encodes CASSLAGARTDTQYF.

J is TRBJ1-1 and V is TRBV21-1; whether TRBD1, the table's D call, matches the DNA was not checked. TRBV21-1 is noted as a pseudogene. The CDR3 sequence is 16 residues long. CDR3 sequence (DNA): TGTGCCAGCAGACCGGGACAGTTAGACTTGAACACTGAAGCTTTCTTT. As protein: CASRPGQLDLNTEAFF.

As DNA, the CDR3 is TGTGCCAGCAGTGGGGGTCGGGTTGATCAGCCCCAGCATTTT. Encoded protein: CASSGGRVDQPQHF. V usage is TRBV2 and J usage is TRBJ1-5; D is unresolved. V lost 4 bases to trimming and J lost 5 bases, with 12 bases between them. Germline CDR1 SNHLY, CDR2 FYNNEI. The CDR3 has 14 residues.

V gene TRBV6-5 combines with J gene TRBJ2-3; 12 bases agree with TRBD2. Trimming removed 7 bases from V and 2 bases from J; junction bases left unmatched: 4. This CDR3 spans 15 amino acids. Germline V gene sequence: CDR1 MNHEY, CDR2 SVGAGI. CDR3: CASTRTSGNTDTQYF. Here the CDR3 DNA reads TGTGCCAGCACCAGGACTAGCGGGAACACAGATACGCAGTATTTT.

In nucleotides, the CDR3 is TGCGCCAGCACCTCGTCACTAGCTAATACGCAGTATTTT. As protein: CASTSSLANTQYF. V and J are TRBV5-1 and TRBJ2-3, with D possibly matching TRBD2 (6 bases). The V and J ends lost 6 bases and 7 bases respectively, with 15 bases between them. The germline CDR1 and CDR2 sequences are SGHRS and YFSETQ. This CDR3 region has 13 residues.

The chain has TRBV29-1 and TRBJ1-2; TRBD1 might be the D (5 bases). This CDR3 comprises 12 residues. Germline loops: CDR1 SQVTM, CDR2 ANQGSEA. Deletions cut 7 bases from V and 4 bases from J, with 13 bases between. The CDR3, as DNA: TGCAGCGCCGTGGGGGAGGGCTATGGCTACACCTTC. Its protein is CSAVGEGYGYTF.

CDR3 loop: CASSLGGTSAHNEQFF. The CDR3 DNA is TGTGCCAGCAGTTTAGGCGGGACTAGCGCTCACAATGAGCAGTTCTTC. The rearrangement uses TRBV28 and TRBJ2-1; the match to TRBD2 covers 10 bases. The CDR3 sequence is 16 residues long. With V trimmed by 2 bases and J by 5 bases, 6 bases remained unmatched. CDR1 is MDHEN and CDR2 is SYDVKM in the germline V gene.

The V and J genes are TRBV10-3 and TRBJ1-1; D gene uncertain. Germline CDR1 ENHRY, CDR2 SYGVKD. V dropped 4 bases and J dropped 0 bases, with 6 bases sitting between them. CDR3 size: 13 residues. CDR3 residues: CAISASVNTEAFF. The CDR3 bases are TGTGCCATCAGTGCGTCGGTGAACACTGAAGCTTTCTTT.

In DNA, the CDR3 is TGTGCCAGCAGCCCTTCTTACTACGAGCAGTACTTC. This codes for CASSPSYYEQYF. The chain combines TRBV14 with TRBJ2-7; D is uncertain. This CDR3 contains 12 residues. The germline CDR1 and CDR2 sequences are SGHDN and FVKESK. Trimming shortened V by 4 bases and J by 3 bases, and 7 bases separated the two germline ends.

The V and J genes are TRBV6-5 and TRBJ1-3; a weak D match, TRBD1 (5 bases). The CDR3 totals 14 residues. Trimming removed 5 bases from V and 3 bases from J, with 11 bases in between. The germline V gene has CDR1 MNHEY and CDR2 SVGAGI. This CDR3 reads CASSRGASGNTIYF. The CDR3 coding sequence is TGTGCCAGCAGTCGCGGGGCAAGTGGAAACACCATATATTTT.

V gene TRBV7-2 combines with J gene TRBJ1-5, with unresolved D. Trimming stripped 2 bases from V and 2 bases from J, with 4 bases between. The CDR3 is made up of 13 amino acids. Germline assignment: CDR1 SGHTA and CDR2 FQGNSA. As DNA, the CDR3 is TGTGCCAGCAGCTTAAGTGGCAATCAGCCCCAGCATTTT. It yields the protein CASSLSGNQPQHF.

The V and J genes are TRBV25-1 and TRBJ2-7; tentatively, D is TRBD1 or TRBD2 (6 bases each). Germline CDR1 and CDR2: MGHDK and SYGVNS. This CDR3 spans 13 amino acids. V lost 1 base and J 6 bases, leaving 10 bases between the germline ends. DNA for the CDR3: TGTGCCAGCAGTGAATGGGGGGCGGGCGAGCAGTACTTC. Encoded protein: CASSEWGAGEQYF.

There are a few counts of this clone. The chain employs TRBV19 and TRBJ1-2, with D maybe TRBD1 (5 bases). Trimming shortened V by 7 bases and J by 1 base, and 16 bases separated the two germline ends. Germline assignment: CDR1 LNHDA and CDR2 SQIVND (reference sequence). The CDR3 totals 15 residues. CDR3 loop: CASTDQAGSNYGYTF. For the CDR3, the DNA is TGTGCCAGTACCGACCAGGCAGGGAGTAACTATGGCTACACCTTC.

This clone was detected only once. This CDR3 reads CAISNMNTEAFF. The CDR3 DNA follows: TGTGCCATCTCAAACATGAACACTGAAGCTTTCTTT. The J gene is TRBJ1-1, the V gene TRBV19; D unclear. V lost 10 bases, J lost 0 bases, and 9 bases lay in between. Germline V gives CDR1 LNHDA, CDR2 SQIVND (reference sequence). The CDR3 has 12 residues.

Comment on this clone: The sample contains more than one DNA sequence encoding this CDR3. V and J are TRBV7-2 and TRBJ2-7; perhaps TRBD2 as D (6 bases). The length of the CDR3 is 12 residues. V was trimmed by 5 bases and J by 3 bases, leaving 8 bases between them. Germline loops: CDR1 SGHTA, CDR2 FQGNSA. The CDR3 DNA follows: TGTGCCAGCAGCGCGACTAGCTACGAGCAGTACTTC. It yields the protein CASSATSYEQYF.

The CDR3 loop reads CASSPLANTEAFF. The CDR3, as DNA: TGTGCCAGCAGCCCCCTGGCGAACACTGAAGCTTTCTTT. The V call is TRBV27, the J call TRBJ1-1, with D uncertain. V lost 6 bases and J lost 1, with 9 bases in between. The length of the CDR3 is 13 residues. Per germline, CDR1 MNHEY and CDR2 SMNVEV (reference sequence).

The V call is TRBV18, the J call TRBJ1-6; no firm D call. This CDR3 contains 14 residues. Germline values: CDR1 KGHSH, CDR2 LQKENI. Trimming shortened V by 2 bases and J by 8 bases, and 10 bases separated the two germline ends. The CDR3: CASSPVGGDSPLHF. Written as DNA, the CDR3 is TGTGCCAGCTCACCAGTGGGCGGTGATTCACCCCTCCACTTT.

The CDR3 protein is CASSSRVEAFF. The DNA of the CDR3 is TGTGCCAGCAGCTCACGGGTTGAAGCTTTCTTT. This chain links TRBV7-9 with TRBJ1-1; no firm D call. This CDR3 contains 11 residues. Between the trimmed V and J ends, which lost 4 bases and 7 bases, there was a span of 7 bases. Germline V gene lookup returns CDR1 SEHNR and CDR2 FQNEAQ (reference sequence).

The table lists this clone with a count of one. The J gene is TRBJ2-1, the V gene TRBV12-5; D ambiguous. V lost 11 bases to trimming and J lost 4 bases, with 15 bases between them. The CDR3 is 13 amino acids. The V gene's germline CDR1 is LGHNT and CDR2 FRNRAP. CDR3 coding DNA: TGTGCTTGCAAGGGCTCTACATACAATGAGCAGTTCTTC. Encoded protein: CACKGSTYNEQFF. Combining the CDR3 with reference TRBV12-5 and TRBJ2-1 gives the whole variable domain DARVTQTPRHKVTEMGQEVTMRCQPILGHNTVFWYRQTMMQGLELLAYFRNRAPLDDSGMPKDRFSAEMPDATLATLKIQPSEPRDSAVYFCACKGSTYNEQFFGPGTRLTVL.

The chain links TRBV25-1 to TRBJ2-7, with D possibly matching TRBD2 (5 bases). The CDR3 is 12 amino acids. Trimming shortened V by 6 bases and J by 6 bases, and 12 bases separated the two germline ends. The germline gives CDR1 MGHDK, CDR2 SYGVNS. The CDR3 DNA reads as TGTGCCAGCAGACCGGGAACGGGCGAGCAGTACTTC. Its protein product is CASRPGTGEQYF.

The chain joins TRBV11-2 to TRBJ1-6, with D uncertain. The germline V gene encodes CDR1 SGHAT and CDR2 FQNNGV. The V and J ends lost 1 base and 0 bases respectively, with 7 bases between them. CDR3 length equals 16 residues. The CDR3 DNA reads TGTGCCAGCAGCTTAGGAGGGAGCTCCTATAATTCACCCCTCCACTTT. It yields the protein CASSLGGSSYNSPLHF.

The chain links TRBV7-2 to TRBJ2-3; D might be TRBD2 (6 bases). The CDR3 is 16 amino acids. The V end was cut by 0 bases, the J end by 1 base, with 11 bases between. Germline loops: CDR1 SGHTA, CDR2 FQGNSA. The CDR3 sequence: CASSLAPSGGTDTQYF. In DNA, the CDR3 is TGTGCCAGCAGCTTAGCCCCTTCGGGGGGCACAGATACGCAGTATTTT.

This chain uses TRBV27 with TRBJ2-5, with D possibly called TRBD1 or TRBD2 (5 bases each). Trimming pared 6 bases from V and 9 bases from J, leaving 20 bases between. CDR1 is MNHEY and CDR2 is SMNVEV in the germline V gene (reference sequence). The length of the CDR3 is 14 residues. The CDR3 bases are TGTGCCAGCAGCCGGACAACCCGCATCGGGGCCCAGTACTTC. Translation: CASSRTTRIGAQYF.

The rearrangement links TRBV30 to TRBJ1-1; D gene unclear. Trimming removed 2 bases at V and 1 base at J, with 8 bases between. This CDR3 spans 13 amino acids. Germline V gene data show CDR1 as GTSNPN and CDR2 as SVGIG (reference sequence). CDR3 coding DNA: TGTGCCTGGAGTAGGTCAGAGAACACTGAAGCTTTCTTT. Translated: CAWSRSENTEAFF.